Below are 30 T cell receptor delta chains sequenced from a single sample in a study of DNA immune sequencing with unique molecular identifiers. Genomic DNA underwent 32-plex PCR targeting all 8 TRDV and 4 TRDJ genes. Adapter PCR followed 2 to 3 barcoding PCR cycles that attached a 12-nucleotide UMI. TCRdb reprocessed the multiplex PCR reads using CATT. The sample contains a few thousand delta-chain clones, around 13% of which appear only once. The sequencing input was gamma-delta T cells enriched from blood buffy coat, or unenriched PBMCs (not recorded which). The receptors derive from a human donor in good health.

As concerns this clone: The protein TCRdb gives is from a much larger clone and does not agree with this DNA's translation at residue 5, likely a read error; the protein shown here comes from the DNA. This chain links TRDV2 with TRDJ1; 7 nucleotides agree with TRDD3. Germline CDR1 GEAIGNYY, CDR2 EKD. The J segment lost 0 bases and the V segment lost 3 bases, leaving 12 bases of the junction unmatched. The CDR3 sequence is 17 residues long. The CDR3 DNA reads TGTGCCTGTGACCCCCTCCTGGGGGCTCCCAACACCGATAAACTCATCTTT. Its protein product is CACDPLLGAPNTDKLIF.

This clone was found a few times. A single base is all that separates this from a far larger clone, so a read error is likely. The chain carries TRDV1 and TRDJ1, with 10 bases fitting TRDD3. In the absence of a J gene in TCRdb, the DNA was matched to germline to assign it here. Germline trimming cut 0 bases from V and 0 bases from J; bases unmatched to any gene: 31. The V gene's germline CDR1 is TSWWSYY and CDR2 QGS. CDR3 size: 26 residues. CDR3 protein: CALGELGFLQSLTGGSSFLYTDKLIF. The CDR3 DNA sequence: TGTGCTCTTGGGGAACTGGGGTTCCTACAGTCCTTAACTGGGGGATCTTCTTTTTTGTACACCGATAAACTCATCTTT.

In its sample, this clone was seen a few times. TCRdb lists the protein of a much larger clone for this DNA, which differs at residue 13, so this is likely a read error; the protein given here is translated from the DNA itself. The rearrangement uses TRDV2 and TRDJ1; TRDD3 aligns across 8 bases. With 1 base clipped from V and 3 bases from J, the junction kept 15 bases outside the gene matches. The CDR3 totals 18 residues. Germline V gene data show CDR1 as GEAIGNYY and CDR2 as EKD. As DNA, the CDR3 is TGTGCCTGTGACACTGTCCTACCTGGGGGACAGAGGGCCGATAAACTCATCTTT. Translated: CACDTVLPGGQRADKLIF.

This clone was detected a few times. This DNA translates differently at residue 16 from the TCRdb protein, which is that of a much larger clone; a read error is likely, and the protein shown is the DNA's own translation. The chain employs TRDV2 and TRDJ3; possible D gene TRDD3, 5 bases. CDR3 length equals 19 residues. CDR1 is GEAIGNYY and CDR2 is EKD in the germline V gene. CDR3 sequence: CACDQIKEEPSWDTRHMFF. For the CDR3, the DNA is TGTGCCTGTGACCAAATCAAGGAGGAGCCCTCCTGGGACACCCGACATATGTTTTTC.

For this clone: This DNA's translation and the protein TCRdb lists, from a much larger clone, do not match at residue 10, likely due to a read error; the protein shown is translated from the DNA. CDR3 in DNA: TGTGCCTGTGATAACCTTGGTACGGGGGAATACCGTACTTACACCGATAAACTCATCTTT. Translated, it gives CACDNLGTGEYRTYTDKLIF. The chain employs TRDV2 and TRDJ1; D possibly corresponds to TRDD3 (6 bases). This CDR3 is built from 20 residues. Trimming removed 4 bases from V and 0 bases from J, with 29 bases in between. Germline lookup yields CDR1 GEAIGNYY and CDR2 EKD.

The V gene is TRDV1, the J gene TRDJ1, with 8 bases fitting TRDD3. The J gene, missing from TCRdb, was assigned here through DNA to germline matching. Germline values: CDR1 TSWWSYY, CDR2 QGS. V lost 0 bases and J lost 0; bases outside the gene matches: 21. There are 22 residues in the CDR3. The CDR3 nucleotides read TGTGCTCTTGGGGAACTTCCTCGGTACTGGGGGGACGGACGGCGTTACACCGATAAACTCATCTTT. Its protein is CALGELPRYWGDGRRYTDKLIF.

The J gene was identified as TRDJ1, and no V gene was called; TRDD3 is taken as the D call from the table, unchecked against the DNA. The CDR3 runs 17 residues. CDR3 protein: CALGERIPLDSSDKLIF. The CDR3 DNA reads TGTGCTCTTGGGGAACGTATTCCCTTGGATAGTTCCGATAAACTCATCTTT.

This clone appeared a few times. TCRdb pairs this DNA with a much larger clone's protein that differs at residue 2, likely a read error; the protein shown was translated from the DNA. V is TRDV2 and J is TRDJ1; TRDD3 matches at 11 bases. The CDR3 is 18 amino acids. Germline V gene sequence: CDR1 GEAIGNYY, CDR2 EKD. CDR3: CSCDTVTTLGDNGDKLIF. The CDR3 DNA reads TGTTCCTGTGACACCGTAACCACACTGGGGGATAATGGCGATAAACTCATCTTT.

As regards this clone: TCRdb pairs this DNA with a much larger clone's protein that differs at residue 6, likely a read error; the protein shown was translated from the DNA. For the J gene the call is TRDJ1; the V gene lacks a call; TRDD3, the table's D call, lacks a check against the DNA. The CDR3 has 18 residues. CDR3 in amino acids: CACDGQIPTLGGTDKLIF. The CDR3 region has the DNA TGTGCCTGTGACGGGCAGATTCCTACTCTGGGGGGCACCGATAAACTCATCTTT.

The sample holds many counts of this clone. The chain carries TRDV2 and TRDJ3, with 8 bases lining up with TRDD3. Germline trimming cut 3 bases from V and 0 bases from J; bases unmatched to any gene: 6. The CDR3 extends over 18 amino acids. CDR1 and CDR2 from the germline V gene are GEAIGNYY and EKD. Written as DNA, the CDR3 is TGTGCCTGTGACGCGGGATACGCGGGCTCCTGGGACACCCGACAGATGTTTTTC. Protein: CACDAGYAGSWDTRQMFF.

In the case of this clone: A much larger clone is a single base away; this may be a read error. The chain is built from TRDV1 and TRDJ1, with 13 bases lining up with TRDD3. The J gene, not given by TCRdb, was assigned here from a germline match of the nucleotide sequence. With V trimmed by 1 base and J by 9 bases, 32 bases remained unmatched. This CDR3 comprises 24 residues. Germline assignment: CDR1 TSWWSYY and CDR2 QGS. The CDR3 protein is CALGERWLPKGVYWGIRGSPQLIF. The CDR3, as DNA: TGTGCTCTTGGGGAACGCTGGCTTCCGAAGGGCGTGTACTGGGGGATACGCGGATCGCCTCAACTCATCTTT.

Remarks on this clone: For this DNA, TCRdb reports the protein of a much larger clone, which diverges at residue 11, most likely from a read error; the protein presented here is translated directly from the DNA. The chain carries TRDV2 and TRDJ1; 12 bases are a match to TRDD3. CDR1 and CDR2 (germline): GEAIGNYY, EKD. V dropped 1 base and J dropped 0; count of bases not matched to a gene: 8. This CDR3 comprises 18 residues. CDR3 sequence: CACDTVLGDTLYTDKLIF. CDR3 bases: TGTGCCTGTGACACGGTGCTGGGGGATACGCTGTACACCGATAAACTCATCTTT.

Of note for this clone: The TCRdb protein, from a much larger clone, departs from this DNA's translation at residue 14, likely by read error; the protein shown derives from the DNA. This chain joins TRDV2 and TRDJ1, with 9 bases matching TRDD3. There are 17 residues in the CDR3. Germline loops: CDR1 GEAIGNYY, CDR2 EKD. The CDR3 DNA reads as TGTGCCTGTGACACTCTGGGGGATGGAAAGTACACCGATAGACTCATCTTT. The encoded protein is CACDTLGDGKYTDRLIF.

Worth noting for this clone: This may be a read error: a much more frequent sequence differs by one nucleotide. The same CDR3 can be traced to other DNA sequences in this sample. The J gene is TRDJ1, the V gene TRDV2; D is possibly TRDD3 (5 bases). The CDR3 extends over 16 amino acids. From germline, CDR1 is GEAIGNYY and CDR2 EKD. This chain's CDR3 is CACRLDRQGYTDKLIF. CDR3 nucleotide sequence: TGTGCCTGCAGACTGGATCGACAGGGTTACACTGATAAACTCATCTTT.

Judged by abundance, this clone is medium-sized. The rearrangement uses TRDV2 and TRDJ1; TRDD3 matches at 11 bases. Trimming removed 0 bases from V and 1 base from J; junction bases left unmatched: 15. This CDR3 has 20 residues. Germline assignment: CDR1 GEAIGNYY and CDR2 EKD. DNA for the CDR3: TGTGCCTGTGACACCGTAGGACCTGGGGGATACAAGGGGGCCACCGATAAACTCATCTTT. Its translation: CACDTVGPGGYKGATDKLIF.

This clone was seen ten or more times. The chain combines TRDV2 with TRDJ1; D gene uncertain. The CDR3 has 15 residues. Per germline, CDR1 GEAIGNYY and CDR2 EKD. Trimming took off 3 bases at V and 1 base at J, with 14 bases between the two ends. CDR3 DNA sequence: TGTGCCTGTGACCCGTTGGGTGGGTCCACCGATAAACTCATCTTT. Its translation: CACDPLGGSTDKLIF.

V is TRDV1 and J is TRDJ1; perhaps TRDD3 as D (8 bases). TCRdb supplies no J gene; here it was assigned by aligning the nucleotide sequence to germline. The germline gives CDR1 TSWWSYY, CDR2 QGS. There are 22 residues in the CDR3. Trimming left V 3 bases short and J 0 bases short, with 32 bases between. As DNA, the CDR3 is TGTGCTCTTGGGGACTCCAAATTCCTACGGAGCGTACTGGGGGCCGACACCGATAAACTCATCTTT. This sequence encodes CALGDSKFLRSVLGADTDKLIF.

This clone was counted between two and nine times. The chain links TRDV2 to TRDJ3; TRDD3 matches at 10 bases. Trimming removed 0 bases from V and 3 bases from J; junction bases left unmatched: 10. This CDR3 has 20 amino acids. The V gene's germline CDR1 is GEAIGNYY and CDR2 EKD. The CDR3 region is CACDTGGGGYKDWDTRQMFF. CDR3 DNA: TGTGCCTGTGACACCGGAGGTGGGGGATACAAAGACTGGGACACCCGACAGATGTTTTTC.

This clone was seen many times. V and J are TRDV2 and TRDJ1; TRDD3 is a possible D gene (6 bases). The V gene lost 1 base and the J gene lost 2 bases, with 13 bases spanning the gap. Germline-derived CDR1 and CDR2 are GEAIGNYY and EKD. This CDR3 has 15 residues. The CDR3, as DNA: TGTGCCTGTGACACTGGCCGGGGGGAGACCGATAAACTCATCTTT. Its protein product is CACDTGRGETDKLIF.

In regard to this clone: One base separates it from a far larger clone, so it is likely a read error. Distinct nucleotide sequences in the sample also encode this CDR3. V gene TRDV2 combines with J gene TRDJ1, with 9 bases that match TRDD3. With 0 bases clipped from V and 0 bases from J, the junction kept 7 bases outside the gene matches. Germline-derived CDR1 and CDR2 are GEAIGNYY and EKD. This CDR3 is 17 amino acids long. CDR3 region: CACDTLGDGKYTDKLIF. The CDR3 DNA reads as TGTGCCTGTGACACCCTGGGGGATGGAAAGTACACCGATAAACTCATCTTT.

This clone has at least ten counts. The V and J genes are TRDV2 and TRDJ1; 12 bases are a match to TRDD3. Germline-derived CDR1 and CDR2 are GEAIGNYY and EKD. CDR3 length: 21 amino acids. J lost 2 bases, V lost 0 bases, and 18 bases had no gene match. This CDR3 reads CACDTMQLGDTGAGETDKLIF. Written as DNA, the CDR3 is TGTGCCTGTGACACCATGCAACTGGGGGATACCGGAGCAGGAGAGACCGATAAACTCATCTTT.

This clone was found a few times. The assigned J gene is TRDJ1, but the V gene is uncalled; TRDD3 is taken as the D call from the table, unchecked against the DNA. The CDR3 is made up of 18 amino acids. The CDR3 sequence is CALGSSGGIRRLTDKLIF. DNA of the CDR3: TGTGCTCTTGGGTCATCGGGGGGGATACGCCGTTTAACCGATAAACTCATCTTT.

This clone is labeled as medium-sized. Distinct nucleotide sequences in the sample also encode this CDR3. The rearrangement links TRDV2 to TRDJ1; 9 bases align to TRDD3. V gave up 2 bases and J gave up 0 bases; unmatched junction bases: 6. The CDR3 runs 16 residues. Germline-derived CDR1 and CDR2 are GEAIGNYY and EKD. CDR3 nucleotide sequence: TGTGCCTGTGACAAACTGGGGGACCTGTACACCGATAAACTCATCTTT. Translation gives CACDKLGDLYTDKLIF.

This clone was seen only a few times. A read error likely explains why the TCRdb protein, taken from a much larger clone, differs from this DNA's translation at residue 12; the protein shown is translated from the DNA. V gene TRDV3 combines with J gene TRDJ1; 13 bases match TRDD3. The CDR3 covers 17 residues. The V gene's germline CDR1 is TVYSNPD and CDR2 GDNSRS (reference sequence). With V trimmed by 4 bases and J by 7 bases, 18 bases remained unmatched. The CDR3 protein is CASSLYWGIRGGAKLIF. The CDR3 region has the DNA TGTGCCTCCTCTTTGTACTGGGGGATACGGGGAGGCGCTAAACTCATCTTT. The full variable domain, with the rest looked up from reference TRDV3 and TRDJ1, is CDKVTQSSPDQTVASGSEVVLLCTYDTVYSNPDLFWYRIRPDYSFQFVFYGDNSRSEGADFTQGRFSVKHILTQKAFHLVISPVRTEDSATYYCASSLYWGIRGGAKLIFGKGTRVTVEP.

To note about this clone: The protein TCRdb lists belongs to a much larger clone and differs from this DNA's translation at residue 9, which points to a read error; the protein shown is made from the DNA. Different DNA sequences within this sample yield the same CDR3. The chain is built from TRDV2 and TRDJ1; 11 bases are shared with TRDD3. V lost 5 bases and J lost 4; bases outside the gene matches: 8. Germline CDR1 is GEAIGNYY and CDR2 is EKD. The CDR3 spans 15 residues. In DNA, the CDR3 is TGTGCCTGTGCCCAACTGGGGGATAGTGACGATAAACTCATCTTT. Its protein product is CACAQLGDSDDKLIF.

The chain uses TRAV29/DV5 and TRDJ3, with TRDD3 as a possible D gene (6 bases). TCRdb offers no J gene call, so here the DNA was matched to germline to obtain one. CDR1 NSMFDY and CDR2 ISSIKDK come from the germline V gene. Trimming pared 0 bases from V and 0 bases from J, leaving 16 bases between. CDR3 length: 19 residues. The CDR3 loop reads CAASALGGRGSWDTRQMFF. DNA for the CDR3: TGTGCAGCAAGCGCGCTTGGGGGGAGGGGCTCCTGGGACACCCGACAGATGTTTTTC.

This clone was counted between two and nine times. The TCRdb protein, from a much larger clone, departs from this DNA's translation at residue 11, likely by read error; the protein shown derives from the DNA. The chain employs TRDV2 and TRDJ1; 11 positions match TRDD3. This CDR3 spans 15 amino acids. V lost 5 bases to trimming and J lost 7 bases; unmatched junction nucleotides: 11. The germline V gene encodes CDR1 GEAIGNYY and CDR2 EKD. In DNA form, the CDR3 reads TGTGCCTGTGCCCAACTGGGGGATAGGGACGCTAAACTCATCTTT. Amino acids: CACAQLGDRDAKLIF.

This clone was recorded a few times. V is TRDV2 and J is TRDJ1, with 7 bases aligning to TRDD3. The CDR3 is 18 residues long. Germline trimming cut 4 bases from V and 0 bases from J; bases unmatched to any gene: 16. CDR1 and CDR2 (germline): GEAIGNYY, EKD. The CDR3 nucleotides are TGTGCCTGTGATCCCGTAGTGGGGGAAAACAAGTACACCGATAAACTCATCTTT. It yields the protein CACDPVVGENKYTDKLIF.

The V call is TRDV1, the J call TRDJ1; TRDD3 matches 9 bases. Assignment of the J gene here rests on matching the DNA to germline, because TCRdb gives none. The germline V gene encodes CDR1 TSWWSYY and CDR2 QGS. The CDR3 has 16 residues. Germline trimming cut 2 bases from V and 6 bases from J; bases unmatched to any gene: 10. CDR3 loop: CALGECVAWGINKLIF. CDR3 sequence (DNA): TGTGCTCTTGGGGAATGCGTAGCTTGGGGGATAAATAAACTCATCTTT.

Comment on this clone: TCRdb records a much larger clone's protein for this DNA, with a difference at residue 4 that likely arises from a read error; the protein given is the translation of the DNA. The J gene is TRDJ2, the V gene TRDV2, with 12 bases lining up with TRDD3. Looked up from germline, CDR1 is GEAIGNYY and CDR2 is EKD. CDR3 length equals 20 residues. CDR3: CACHTVVLGDTPTGSAQLFF. CDR3 DNA sequence: TGTGCCTGTCACACCGTCGTACTGGGGGATACCCCAACCGGTTCAGCACAACTCTTCTTT.